This T cell receptor (beta chain) originates from a study of Ad26.COV2.S vaccination and SARS-CoV-2 variants. Study-level background: Once, or twice with 56 days between doses, Ad26.COV2.S was given intramuscularly. Study findings and constraints: Vaccinees and placebo recipients showed similar non-spike TCR breadth.

Profiled with immunoSEQ multiplex PCR; TCRdb holds only in-frame clones, not every one. The sample yields some 520,000 clones, roughly 87% seen once. With respect to this clone: What it binds is not known.

The CDR3 runs 13 residues. Per the germline V gene, CDR1 is MNHEY and CDR2 is SVGAGI. Trimming stripped 8 bases from V and 1 base from J, with 12 bases between. Treatment reported: 15 to 20 received Ad26.COV2.S at low or high dose, single or two shots; 5 received placebo; per-sample allocation not given. Vaccine and placebo recipients were sampled on day 63 after the first injection. V is TRBV6-5 and J is TRBJ2-7; tentative D call: TRBD2 (7 bases). The source was peripheral blood, collected in a trial of Ad26.COV2.S vaccine versus placebo. This clonotype was sampled from a person between 18 and 59 years old who received the Ad26.COV2.S COVID-19 vaccine or a placebo. The CDR3 sequence: CASHRGASYEQYF. Written as DNA, the CDR3 is TGTGCCAGCCACCGGGGGGCTTCCTACGAGCAGTACTTC.